Each of the 8 T cell receptor beta chains below was sequenced from the same sample in a study of identical twins. TCRdb re-called the 5' RACE reads through MiXCR, storing one row per CDR3 protein. The table shows 400,000 to 550,000 distinct CDR3 sequences, with 20% to 25% occurring only once. The data also belong to a second study, concerning T cells expressing NK-cell markers.

The sample taken for sequencing was CD4+ T cells sorted from blood. Receptors originate from a woman aged 18-35 years in good health.

This clonotype was observed many times. The chain uses TRBV29-1 and TRBJ2-7; 8 nucleotides line up with TRBD2. CDR1 and CDR2 (germline): SQVTM, ANQGSEA. V dropped 6 bases and J dropped 6; count of bases not matched to a gene: 7. The CDR3 extends over 12 amino acids. The CDR3 loop is CSVKREWGEQYF. The CDR3 region has the DNA TGCAGCGTCAAGCGGGAGTGGGGCGAGCAGTACTTC.

Written as DNA, the CDR3 is TGTGCCAGTAGCATCGACAGGGCGACAGATACGCAGTATTTT. Protein product: CASSIDRATDTQYF. The rearrangement uses TRBV19 and TRBJ2-3; 7 bases match TRBD1. Germline lookup yields CDR1 LNHDA and CDR2 SQIVND (reference sequence). This CDR3 is built from 14 residues. The trim removed 6 bases at V and 3 bases at J, leaving 6 bases unmatched. The full variable domain, completed using reference TRBV19 and TRBJ2-3, is DGGITQSPKYLFRKEGQNVTLSCEQNLNHDAMYWYRQDPGQGLRLIYYSQIVNDFQKGDIAEGYSVSREKKESFPLTVTSAQKNPTAFYLCASSIDRATDTQYFGPGTRLTVL.

This clonotype was counted between two and nine times. V usage is TRBV15 and J usage is TRBJ1-1; a weak D match, TRBD1 (6 bases). Germline loops: CDR1 LNHNV, CDR2 YYDKDF (reference sequence). This CDR3 comprises 16 residues. Trimming pared 5 bases from V and 0 bases from J, leaving 16 bases between. The CDR3 nucleotides read TGTGCCACCAGCGACAGGTGGGAGTTTATGAACACTGAAGCTTTCTTT. Translating it yields CATSDRWEFMNTEAFF.

The chain links TRBV2 to TRBJ2-5; D could derive from TRBD1 or TRBD2 (5 bases each). Germline CDR1 and CDR2: SNHLY and FYNNEI. V lost 1 base and J lost 2, with 11 bases in between. This CDR3 comprises 15 residues. CDR3 region: CASSEGGTRQETQYF. The CDR3 DNA reads as TGTGCCAGCAGTGAAGGGGGGACCAGGCAAGAGACCCAGTACTTC.

This clonotype was observed a handful of times. The chain couples TRBV20-1 to TRBJ1-5, with D maybe TRBD1 (6 bases). In germline, CDR1 is DFQATT, CDR2 SNEGSKA (reference sequence). There are 13 residues in the CDR3. Trimming pared 8 bases from V and 4 bases from J, leaving 15 bases between. The CDR3 loop is CSSLGGGNQPQHF. The CDR3 nucleotides read TGCAGTTCCCTGGGAGGGGGTAATCAGCCCCAGCATTTT.

The rearrangement links TRBV30 to TRBJ2-2, with 8 bases identical to TRBD2. With 7 bases clipped from V and 4 bases from J, the junction kept 8 bases outside the gene matches. Per germline, CDR1 GTSNPN and CDR2 SVGIG (reference sequence). CDR3 length equals 14 residues. The CDR3 loop reads CAFRGAGGTGELFF. CDR3 DNA sequence: TGTGCCTTTCGAGGGGCGGGAGGCACCGGGGAGCTGTTTTTT.

This clonotype was picked up many times. This chain links TRBV9 with TRBJ2-7, with 7 bases matching TRBD1. Trimming removed 4 bases from V and 5 bases from J; junction bases left unmatched: 12. Looked up from germline, CDR1 is SGDLS and CDR2 is YYNGEE. The CDR3 contains 15 residues. CDR3 amino acids: CASSLGWDSGHEQYF. The DNA for the CDR3 is TGTGCCAGCAGCTTGGGGTGGGACAGTGGTCACGAGCAGTACTTC.

This clonotype showed up many times. The chain employs TRBV28 and TRBJ1-5, with TRBD1 identical over 7 bases. CDR1 MDHEN and CDR2 SYDVKM come from the germline V gene. The CDR3 loop spans 13 amino acids. V was pared by 6 bases and J by 5 bases, with 4 bases of the junction left unmatched. In DNA form, the CDR3 reads TGTGCCAGCAGACTGACAGGGTATCAGCCCCAGCATTTT. Translated, it gives CASRLTGYQPQHF.